This entry lists 23 T cell receptor beta chains sequenced from one sample in a study of vaccination and CD4 T cells after COVID-19 (dated by TCRdb to between 2020 and 2023). No antigen is known for these receptors. The treatment or condition label, read with the paper, signifies: roughly ten-day PBMC culture with coronavirus spike peptide pools or control peptides (ViraFEST assay). The receptor library was made with PCR. The sample was run on an Illumina iSeq 100. DNA from cultured CD4+ T cells underwent TCR sequencing with the Oncomine TCR Beta short-read assay at the Johns Hopkins FTIC core. TCRdb redid the processing of the public reads, applying fastp at Q25 and MiXCR, and retained in-frame beta chains. Rows with one shared CDR3 protein collapse into an entry with the most common genes and DNA. This sample has 20,000 to 30,000 distinct CDR3 sequences in its table, and 64% of those were observed once. Under 6.5% of the sample lies in the top ten.

Sequenced: CD4+ T cells from blood, cultured in vitro. These receptors were taken from a human donor who had recovered from COVID-19.

This chain joins TRBV6-1 and TRBJ1-2; 8 nucleotides agree with TRBD1. The V and J ends lost 4 bases and 5 bases, in that order; junction bases with no gene match: 12. CDR1 and CDR2 from the germline V gene are MNHNS and SASEGT. The CDR3 runs 16 residues. The CDR3 loop is CASSARPGQVFYGYTF. CDR3 in DNA: TGTGCCAGCAGTGCGCGACCGGGACAGGTCTTTTATGGCTACACCTTC.

The rearrangement links TRBV5-1 to TRBJ2-4; 7 nucleotides line up with TRBD1. Per germline, CDR1 SGHRS and CDR2 YFSETQ. This CDR3 region has 14 residues. V lost 5 bases to trimming and J lost 12 bases; unmatched junction nucleotides: 14. The CDR3 DNA reads as TGCGCCAGCAGTTCGGACCCTACAGGGGCGGATCAGTACTTC. Protein: CASSSDPTGADQYF.

The V gene is TRBV20-1, the J gene TRBJ2-4; TRBD2 might be the D (6 bases). This CDR3 spans 15 amino acids. V lost 1 base, J lost 2 bases, and 12 bases lay in between. CDR1 and CDR2 from the germline V gene are DFQATT and SNEGSKA (reference sequence). CDR3 region: CSARVAGLTKNIQYF. The CDR3 DNA reads as TGCAGTGCTAGAGTTGCGGGGCTCACCAAAAACATTCAGTACTTC.

CDR3 bases: TGTGCCAGCAGTCCACGGACAGGGGCCTATAATTCACCCCTCCACTTT. Encoded protein: CASSPRTGAYNSPLHF. The chain links TRBV12-3 or TRBV12-4 to TRBJ1-6, with TRBD1 matching over 9 bases. V lost 5 bases to trimming and J lost 2 bases; unmatched junction nucleotides: 4. The CDR3 loop spans 16 amino acids.

The chain is built from TRBV18 and TRBJ1-5; D not certain. V gave up 2 bases and J gave up 10 bases, with 15 bases separating them. Per the germline V gene, CDR1 is KGHSH and CDR2 is LQKENI. The CDR3 spans 14 residues. CDR3 DNA sequence: TGTGCCAGCTCACCAGGTCCTTCTGGTGAACCCCAGCATTTT. This encodes CASSPGPSGEPQHF.

The V call is TRBV19, the J call TRBJ2-7; 12 bases are a match to TRBD2. The CDR3 runs 17 residues. V shed 1 base, J shed 1 base, and the junction held 5 bases outside the gene matches. Per germline, CDR1 LNHDA and CDR2 SQIVND (reference sequence). CDR3 residues: CASSIGRGLAGSYEQYF. CDR3 in DNA: TGTGCCAGTAGTATAGGGCGCGGACTAGCGGGATCCTACGAGCAGTACTTC.

Only a few counts were recorded for this clonotype. V and J are TRBV19 and TRBJ1-5; 7 nucleotides line up with TRBD1. Germline V gene lookup returns CDR1 LNHDA and CDR2 SQIVND (reference sequence). After removal of 2 bases from V and 10 bases from J, the junction contained 8 bases not matched to a gene. The CDR3 length is 14 residues. The CDR3: CASSIPGGISPQHF. The CDR3 DNA sequence: TGTGCCAGTAGTATACCAGGGGGAATCAGCCCCCAGCATTTT. The complete variable domain, with remaining parts taken from reference TRBV19 and TRBJ1-5, reads DGGITQSPKYLFRKEGQNVTLSCEQNLNHDAMYWYRQDPGQGLRLIYYSQIVNDFQKGDIAEGYSVSREKKESFPLTVTSAQKNPTAFYLCASSIPGGISPQHFGDGTRLSIL.

The rearrangement joins TRBV28 to TRBJ1-3; tentatively, D is TRBD1 (6 bases). The ends were cut back, 6 bases at V and 2 bases at J, with 20 bases in the middle. Germline CDR1 MDHEN, CDR2 SYDVKM. There are 17 residues in the CDR3. For the CDR3, the DNA is TGTGCCAGCAGCCTAACACAGGGTATCTTTGCTGGAAACACCATATATTTT. Translated, it gives CASSLTQGIFAGNTIYF.

The V and J genes are TRBV6-1 and TRBJ1-5; D not certain. The germline V gene encodes CDR1 MNHNS and CDR2 SASEGT. CDR3 length: 13 residues. V was clipped by 3 bases and J by 6 bases, with 9 bases between them. The CDR3 loop reads CASSDLSTQPQHF. The CDR3 nucleotides read TGTGCCAGCAGTGATCTGTCTACTCAGCCCCAGCATTTT.

This clonotype was detected a few times. This chain connects TRBV28 to TRBJ2-7; D may match TRBD1 or TRBD2 (6 bases each). There are 16 residues in the CDR3. V was pared by 5 bases and J by 3 bases, with 20 bases between. Germline CDR1 and CDR2: MDHEN and SYDVKM. The CDR3 coding sequence is TGTGCCAGCAGTCACCCGAGGGGGACTCTAATCTACGAGCAGTACTTC. Its translation: CASSHPRGTLIYEQYF.

The chain is built from TRBV27 and TRBJ2-5; TRBD1 might be the D (5 bases). The V end lost 0 bases, the J end lost 6 bases, and 8 bases lay between the germline ends. CDR1 MNHEY and CDR2 SMNVEV come from the germline V gene (reference sequence). This CDR3 spans 13 amino acids. The CDR3 spells CASSLSRGKTQYF. CDR3 bases: TGTGCCAGCAGTTTATCTAGGGGAAAGACCCAGTACTTC.

This chain links TRBV11-3 with TRBJ1-2; 11 bases fit TRBD1. With V trimmed by 5 bases and J by 8 bases, 7 bases remained unmatched. Germline V lookup: CDR1 SGHNT, CDR2 YENEEA. The CDR3 has 14 amino acids. CDR3: CASSPGQGAGGYTF. The CDR3 DNA reads TGTGCCAGCAGCCCCGGACAGGGGGCGGGCGGCTACACCTTC.

This clonotype was detected a few times. The chain joins TRBV6-2 or TRBV6-3 to TRBJ1-1; D not certain. The CDR3 has 13 amino acids. Trimming took off 6 bases at V and 5 bases at J, with 13 bases between the two ends. CDR1 and CDR2 from the germline V gene are MNHEY and SVGEGT. The CDR3 nucleotides are TGTGCCAGCAGACCCACAAGTACGACTGAAGCTTTCTTT. It codes for CASRPTSTTEAFF.

The chain links TRBV6-1 to TRBJ2-2; TRBD2 aligns across 9 bases. Trimming at V came to 8 bases and at J to 5 bases, leaving 12 bases not matched to a gene. CDR3 length equals 16 residues. Germline loops: CDR1 MNHNS, CDR2 SASEGT. The CDR3 coding sequence is TGTGCCAGCTTCGACTCTGGGAGCGGGAGGACCGGGGAGCTGTTTTTT. Residues: CASFDSGSGRTGELFF.

The sample holds a few counts of this clonotype. This sequence joins TRBV27 and TRBJ1-5, with TRBD1 identical over 7 bases. The CDR3 totals 15 residues. V trimming: 4 bases; J trimming: 9 bases; junction bases outside the gene matches: 12. Germline V gene data show CDR1 as MNHEY and CDR2 as SMNVEV (reference sequence). The chain's CDR3 is CASSSTLQGYGPQHF. CDR3 sequence (DNA): TGTGCCAGCAGTTCAACCCTACAGGGGTATGGGCCCCAGCATTTT.

The chain is built from TRBV19 and TRBJ1-1; maybe TRBD1 (5 bases). CDR1 is LNHDA and CDR2 is SQIVND in the germline V gene (reference sequence). The CDR3 has 14 amino acids. V was pared by 7 bases and J by 0 bases, with 12 bases between. In nucleotides, the CDR3 is TGTGCCAGTAAACGGGGCAGAGTGAACACTGAAGCTTTCTTT. This encodes CASKRGRVNTEAFF.

The CDR3: CSARSGTGDSSPLHF. CDR3 DNA sequence: TGCAGTGCTAGATCCGGGACAGGGGATTCATCACCCCTCCACTTT. The chain employs TRBV20-1 and TRBJ1-6, with TRBD1 matching 10 bases. The CDR3 is made up of 15 amino acids. After removal of 2 bases from V and 10 bases from J, the junction contained 8 bases not matched to a gene. The V gene's germline CDR1 is DFQATT and CDR2 SNEGSKA (reference sequence).

The gene calls are TRBV28 and TRBJ1-6; no firm D call. Germline CDR1 MDHEN, CDR2 SYDVKM. The CDR3 runs to 15 residues. Between the trimmed V and J ends, which lost 6 bases and 4 bases, there was a span of 13 bases. CDR3 in amino acids: CASRTRARYNSPLHF. CDR3 coding DNA: TGTGCCAGCAGGACCAGAGCTCGGTATAATTCACCCCTCCACTTT. The full variable domain, rest sourced from reference TRBV28 and TRBJ1-6, is DVKVTQSSRYLVKRTGEKVFLECVQDMDHENMFWYRQDPGLGLRLIYFSYDVKMKEKGDIPEGYSVSREKKERFSLILESASTNQTSMYLCASRTRARYNSPLHFGNGTRLTVT.

The CDR3: CASSFSPANQPQHF. For the CDR3, the DNA is TGTGCCAGCAGCTTCTCGCCAGCCAATCAGCCCCAGCATTTT. This sequence joins TRBV5-6 and TRBJ1-5, with unresolved D. Germline CDR1 is SGHDT and CDR2 is YYEEEE. Trimming cost V 2 bases and J 3 bases, with 9 bases left between them. The CDR3 is made up of 14 amino acids.

The rearrangement links TRBV7-8 to TRBJ1-6; 8 bases are a match to TRBD1. Germline V CDR1 and CDR2: SGHVS, FQNEAQ. The CDR3 runs 13 residues. With V trimmed by 2 bases and J by 10 bases, 1 base remained unmatched. The CDR3 DNA is TGTGCCAGCAGCTTACCAGGGGGCTCACCCCTCCACTTT. Its translation: CASSLPGGSPLHF.

The chain joins TRBV6-2 or TRBV6-3 to TRBJ1-1; perhaps TRBD1 as D (6 bases). CDR3 length: 15 amino acids. Per germline, CDR1 MNHEY and CDR2 SVGEGT. Trimming left V 6 bases short and J 3 bases short, with 17 bases between. In DNA form, the CDR3 reads TGTGCCAGCAGGGATACAGGGTCTGGGTACACTGAAGCTTTCTTT. It codes for CASRDTGSGYTEAFF.

The chain couples TRBV19 to TRBJ2-3; D is uncertain. The CDR3 runs to 15 residues. Germline V gives CDR1 LNHDA, CDR2 SQIVND (reference sequence). V was clipped by 4 bases and J by 5 bases, with 16 bases between them. The CDR3 reads CASSTRVPPEDTQYF. The CDR3 coding sequence is TGTGCCAGTAGTACCCGGGTCCCTCCCGAAGATACGCAGTATTTT.

V and J are TRBV7-2 and TRBJ2-7; D unresolved. CDR1 and CDR2 from the germline V gene are SGHTA and FQGNSA. CDR3 length equals 15 residues. Trimming took 0 bases from V and 3 from J, leaving 12 bases between them. CDR3 DNA: TGTGCCAGCAGCTTAGCGGGCGTCCGAGGCTACGAGCAGTACTTC. Its protein is CASSLAGVRGYEQYF.